These 27 T cell receptor beta chains originate from one sample sequenced in a study of shared clonotypes between healthy human individuals. Here immunoSEQ multiplex PCR was the method, and the copy in TCRdb shows in-frame clones only, minus some. The table has fewer than 600,000 clones, roughly 72% seen once. The sample comprised PBMCs. These receptor sequences come from a middle-aged woman in good health. Some clones in this sample may be carry-over from other donors' samples.

The CDR3 DNA follows: TGCGCCAGCAGCTGGAATGACTTTGGGGGCAATGAGCAGTTCTTC. It specifies CASSWNDFGGNEQFF. The V call is TRBV5-1, the J call TRBJ2-1, with D perhaps given as TRBD1 or TRBD2 (5 bases each). Germline V CDR1 and CDR2: SGHRS, YFSETQ. The CDR3 extends over 15 amino acids. With 3 bases removed from V and 6 bases from J, the gap between germline ends came to 16 bases.

The chain recombines TRBV30 with TRBJ1-2; 9 bases match TRBD1. Germline values: CDR1 GTSNPN, CDR2 SVGIG (reference sequence). CDR3 length: 14 residues. Trimming at V came to 2 bases and at J to 5 bases, leaving 6 bases not matched to a gene. The CDR3 DNA reads as TGTGCCTGGAGTTGGGACAGGGAGTGGTATGGCTACACCTTC. It specifies CAWSWDREWYGYTF.

The genes are TRBV21-1 and TRBJ2-2. TRBV21-1 is a pseudogene. This CDR3 is 16 amino acids long. The CDR3 nucleotides read TGTGCCAGCAGCAGAGTTCGTGAAGGAAGCACCGGGGAGCTGTTTTTT. This translates into CASSRVREGSTGELFF.

The J gene is TRBJ1-2, the V gene TRBV5-4, with 10 bases aligning to TRBD1. This CDR3 spans 13 amino acids. The germline V gene encodes CDR1 SGHNT and CDR2 YYREEE (reference sequence). J was trimmed by 6 bases and V by 2 bases; bases with no gene match: 1. The CDR3 region has the DNA TGTGCCAGCAGCTTAGGGACAGGGGATGGCTACACCTTC. This translates into CASSLGTGDGYTF.

The chain's CDR3 is CAWSVDPLPPDTQYF. The CDR3 coding sequence is TGTGCCTGGAGTGTAGACCCGCTTCCGCCCGATACGCAGTATTTT. This chain links TRBV30 with TRBJ2-3, with D unclear. Germline assignment: CDR1 GTSNPN and CDR2 SVGIG (reference sequence). The length of the CDR3 is 15 residues. The ends were cut back, 0 bases at V and 6 bases at J, with 16 bases in the middle.

The gene calls are TRBV18 and TRBJ2-7; TRBD2 matches 14 bases. The germline gives CDR1 KGHSH, CDR2 LQKENI. This CDR3 contains 17 residues. V trimming: 4 bases; J trimming: 7 bases; junction bases outside the gene matches: 12. Here the CDR3 reads CASSRGLAGGLSYEQYF. In DNA, the CDR3 is TGTGCCAGCTCACGAGGACTAGCGGGGGGTTTGTCTTATGAGCAGTACTTC.

A note on this clone: At one boundary the junction diverges from the germline segment, which might be a read error. The chain combines TRBV6-1 with TRBJ1-1, with D possibly TRBD1 on 6 matching bases. The CDR3 is made up of 18 amino acids. Germline CDR1 reads MNHNS; CDR2 reads SASEGT. The CDR3 spells CASSEISRVLTRDTEAFF. DNA of the CDR3: TGTGCCAGCAGTGAAATCTCCAGGGTTTTAACTCGGGACACTGAAGCCTTCTTT.

The chain recombines TRBV5-4 with TRBJ1-2; tentatively, D is TRBD1 (6 bases). This CDR3 comprises 17 residues. Trimming stripped 4 bases from V and 3 bases from J, with 22 bases between. In germline, CDR1 is SGHNT, CDR2 YYREEE (reference sequence). CDR3 sequence (DNA): TGTGCCAGCAGCGTGGGGATCGTCAGGGGAGCGGACTATGGCTACACCTTC. Amino acids: CASSVGIVRGADYGYTF.

V is TRBV19 and J is TRBJ2-1; D call uncertain. This CDR3 contains 14 residues. Trimming took 7 bases from V and 2 from J, leaving 12 bases between them. CDR1 and CDR2 (germline): LNHDA, SQIVND (reference sequence). CDR3 DNA sequence: TGTGCCAGTACTGTAGCAGTTACCTACAATGAGCAGTTCTTC. Translating it yields CASTVAVTYNEQFF.

With regard to this clone: It differs at one base from a far larger clone, so likely a read error. The chain uses TRBV29-1 and TRBJ1-1, with D maybe TRBD1 (5 bases). Germline V gene data show CDR1 as SQVTM and CDR2 as ANQGSEA. There are 12 residues in the CDR3. The chain's CDR3 is CGVGDGLAEAFF. The CDR3 DNA reads as TGCGGCGTCGGGGACGGCCTGGCTGAAGCTTTCTTT.

This chain uses TRBV5-1 with TRBJ2-2; D is possibly TRBD1 (6 bases). Per the germline V gene, CDR1 is SGHRS and CDR2 is YFSETQ. The V gene lost 7 bases and the J gene lost 4 bases, with 17 bases spanning the gap. The CDR3 is 15 residues long. The CDR3 DNA reads TGCGCCAGCCGTCGGGACACTTCCTCCACCGGGGAGCTGTTTTTT. Translated, it gives CASRRDTSSTGELFF.

This clone has a single count. The V gene is TRBV30, the J gene TRBJ1-2; D gene ambiguous. The V end lost 3 bases, the J end lost 0 bases, and 8 bases lay between the germline ends. In germline, CDR1 is GTSNPN, CDR2 SVGIG (reference sequence). The CDR3 has 13 residues. The CDR3 protein is CAWSEGANYGYTF. The CDR3 nucleotides are TGTGCCTGGAGCGAGGGAGCTAACTATGGCTACACCTTC.

DNA of the CDR3: TGTGCCAGCAGCTTGGCCGGGTTGAGCGAAAACATTCAGTACTTC. Amino acid sequence: CASSLAGLSENIQYF. The chain couples TRBV5-4 to TRBJ2-4; unclear D gene. The germline V gene has CDR1 SGHNT and CDR2 YYREEE (reference sequence). This CDR3 has 15 residues. With 0 bases removed from V and 5 bases from J, the gap between germline ends came to 12 bases.

The sample holds one count of this clone. The CDR3 loop reads CASSKTTETSYNEQFF. CDR3 coding DNA: TGTGCCAGTAGTAAGACGACGGAGACGTCCTACAATGAGCAGTTCTTC. The chain uses TRBV19 and TRBJ2-1; no clear D. The CDR3 totals 16 residues. V shed 4 bases and J shed 1 base, with 14 bases lying between them. The germline gives CDR1 LNHDA, CDR2 SQIVND (reference sequence).

The V and J genes are TRBV19 and TRBJ1-1; 8 nucleotides line up with TRBD1. This CDR3 comprises 13 residues. V was pared by 5 bases and J by 4 bases, with 3 bases of the junction left unmatched. Per the germline V gene, CDR1 is LNHDA and CDR2 is SQIVND (reference sequence). Here the CDR3 reads CASSPTGVTEAFF. The CDR3 bases are TGTGCCAGTAGTCCGACAGGGGTCACTGAAGCTTTCTTT. The full variable domain, rest sourced from reference TRBV19 and TRBJ1-1, is DGGITQSPKYLFRKEGQNVTLSCEQNLNHDAMYWYRQDPGQGLRLIYYSQIVNDFQKGDIAEGYSVSREKKESFPLTVTSAQKNPTAFYLCASSPTGVTEAFFGQGTRLTVV.

The chain links TRBV5-1 to TRBJ2-5; 8 nucleotides align to TRBD2. The J call may be incorrect, as the DNA end agrees better with TRBJ2-7. This CDR3 is built from 16 residues. Germline CDR1 and CDR2: SGHRS and YFSETQ. In DNA, the CDR3 is TGCGCCAGCAGCTTGGGTCCCAGCGGGAGCGGCTACGAGCAGTACTTC. It encodes CASSLGPSGSGYEQYF.

This clone was seen a few times. This sequence joins TRBV5-6 and TRBJ2-7; D unresolved. In germline, CDR1 is SGHDT, CDR2 YYEEEE. V was cut by 4 bases and J by 2 bases, with 10 bases left in between. The CDR3 spans 13 residues. The CDR3 DNA sequence: TGTGCCAGCAGCCCCGTTATTGCCTACGAGCAGTACTTC. It yields the protein CASSPVIAYEQYF.

This clone was seen at least ten times. Other nucleotide sequences from this sample produce the same CDR3. In DNA form, the CDR3 reads TGTGCCAGCAGCTCGGGACTCCTACCCTACGAGCAGTACTTC. It specifies CASSSGLLPYEQYF. V and J are TRBV7-2 and TRBJ2-7; D perhaps matches TRBD2 (6 bases). CDR3 length: 14 amino acids. Germline CDR1 and CDR2: SGHTA and FQGNSA. Trimming took off 4 bases at V and 2 bases at J, with 12 bases between the two ends.

The chain recombines TRBV6-5 with TRBJ1-3; D gene unclear. Germline CDR1 and CDR2: MNHEY and SVGAGI. Trimming left V 4 bases short and J 7 bases short, with 8 bases between. This CDR3 is 12 amino acids long. The CDR3 DNA is TGTGCCAGCAGTTTTGATGGGAACACCATATATTTT. The encoded protein is CASSFDGNTIYF.

In DNA form, the CDR3 reads TGTGCCTGCCCGGGGGGACTAGCGGGAGCAGATACGCAGTATTTT. Its protein is CACPGGLAGADTQYF. The chain couples TRBV30 to TRBJ2-3, with 14 bases aligning to TRBD2. Trimming cost V 6 bases and J 4 bases; bases outside gene matches: 6. CDR1 and CDR2 from the germline V gene are GTSNPN and SVGIG (reference sequence). CDR3 length: 15 amino acids.

This clone showed up just a few times. A much larger clone lies one base from this, so it may be a read error. The sample contains more than one DNA sequence encoding this CDR3. The rearrangement links TRBV9 to TRBJ2-2; D is ambiguous. Between the trimmed V and J ends, which lost 0 bases and 3 bases, there was a span of 6 bases. Per germline, CDR1 SGDLS and CDR2 YYNGEE. The CDR3 consists of 14 residues. CDR3 sequence: CASSVGVYTGELFF. DNA for the CDR3: TGTGCCAGCAGCGTAGGGGTTTACACCGGGGAGCTGTTTTTT.

Comments on this clone: A far larger clone lies a single base away; this is likely a read error. Other nucleotide sequences in the sample specify the same CDR3. In nucleotides, the CDR3 is TGTGCCAGCAGTTTAGATGGGCGGCAGGGGGCCACTGAAGCTTTCTTT. Amino acids: CASSLDGRQGATEAFF. The chain links TRBV11-3 to TRBJ1-1, with TRBD1 matching over 8 bases. CDR3 size: 16 residues. CDR1 SGHNT and CDR2 YENEEA come from the germline V gene.

This clone has more than one count but fewer than ten. This rearrangement joins TRBV6-6 to TRBJ1-2; D uncertain. CDR1 and CDR2 from the germline V gene are MNHNY and SVGAGI (reference sequence). V lost 7 bases, J lost 4 bases, and 7 bases lay in between. The CDR3 extends over 11 amino acids. The CDR3 protein is CASTSTYGYTF. The CDR3 nucleotides are TGTGCCAGCACCAGCACCTATGGCTACACCTTC.

This rearrangement joins TRBV7-7 to TRBJ2-3; 13 nucleotides align to TRBD2. This CDR3 region has 16 residues. The trim removed 5 bases at V and 6 bases at J, leaving 8 bases unmatched. Looked up from germline, CDR1 is SSHAT and CDR2 is FNYEAQ (reference sequence). CDR3 loop: CASSLGLAGEYDTQYF. The CDR3 nucleotides are TGTGCCAGCAGCCTCGGACTAGCGGGAGAGTATGATACGCAGTATTTT.

The gene calls are TRBV4-1 and TRBJ2-1; TRBD2 aligns across 9 bases. Germline V lookup: CDR1 MGHRA, CDR2 YSYEKL. Trimming removed 3 bases from V and 6 bases from J; junction bases left unmatched: 6. The CDR3 has 15 residues. CDR3 amino acids: CASSQLAGIRNEQFF. The CDR3 DNA reads TGCGCCAGCAGCCAGCTAGCGGGAATTCGCAATGAGCAGTTCTTC.

The rearrangement links TRBV7-9 to TRBJ2-7; TRBD1 matches 7 bases. The CDR3 is made up of 17 amino acids. CDR1 is SEHNR, CDR2 FQNEAQ, per germline (reference sequence). V lost 5 bases and J lost 3; bases outside the gene matches: 16. This CDR3 is CASSPRSGQESYYEQYF. DNA for the CDR3: TGTGCCAGCAGCCCCCGCAGCGGACAGGAATCTTACTACGAGCAGTACTTC.

The chain recombines TRBV11-2 with TRBJ1-2; 9 positions agree with TRBD1. The CDR3 consists of 15 residues. Germline V gives CDR1 SGHAT, CDR2 FQNNGV. J gave up 7 bases and V 5 bases, and 11 bases lay outside the gene matches. The CDR3 nucleotides read TGTGCCAGCAGCCTAACTCCCGACAGGGGGATTGGCTACACCTTC. It codes for CASSLTPDRGIGYTF.